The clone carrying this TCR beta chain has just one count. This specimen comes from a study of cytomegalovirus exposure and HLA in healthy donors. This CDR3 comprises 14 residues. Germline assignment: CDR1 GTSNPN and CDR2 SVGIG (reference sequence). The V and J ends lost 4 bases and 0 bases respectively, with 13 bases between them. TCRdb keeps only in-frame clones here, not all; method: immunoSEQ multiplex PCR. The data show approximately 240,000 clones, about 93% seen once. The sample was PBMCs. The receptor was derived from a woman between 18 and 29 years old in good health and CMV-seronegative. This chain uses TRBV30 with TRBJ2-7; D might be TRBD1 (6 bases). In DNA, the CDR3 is TGTGCCTGGACCCCAGGGGCCGCCTCCTACGAGCAGTACTTC. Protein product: CAWTPGAASYEQYF.